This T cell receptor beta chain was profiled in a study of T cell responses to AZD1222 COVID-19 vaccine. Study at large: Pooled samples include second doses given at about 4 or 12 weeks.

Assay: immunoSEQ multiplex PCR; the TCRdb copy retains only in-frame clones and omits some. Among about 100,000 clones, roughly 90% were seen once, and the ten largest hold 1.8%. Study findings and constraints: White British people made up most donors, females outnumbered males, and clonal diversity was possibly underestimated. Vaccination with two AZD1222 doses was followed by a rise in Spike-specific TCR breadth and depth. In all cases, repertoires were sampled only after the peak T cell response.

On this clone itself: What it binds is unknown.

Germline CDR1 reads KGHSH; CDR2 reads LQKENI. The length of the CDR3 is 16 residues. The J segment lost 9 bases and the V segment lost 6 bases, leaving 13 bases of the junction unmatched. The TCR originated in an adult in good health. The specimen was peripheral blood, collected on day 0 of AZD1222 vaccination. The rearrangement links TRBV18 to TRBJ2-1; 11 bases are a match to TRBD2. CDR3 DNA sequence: TGTGCCAGCTCGCGGACTAGCGGGTTAACGGGGATTGAGCAGTTCTTC. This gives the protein CASSRTSGLTGIEQFF. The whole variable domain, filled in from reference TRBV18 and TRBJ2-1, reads NAGVMQNPRHLVRRRGQEARLRCSPMKGHSHVYWYRQLPEEGLKFMVYLQKENIIDESGMPKERFSAEFPKEGPSILRIQQVVRGDSAAYFCASSRTSGLTGIEQFFGPGTRLTVL.